These 20 T cell receptor beta chains were all obtained from the same sample, sequenced in a study of T cells in Graves' hyperthyroidism and ophthalmopathy. Researchers took RNA transcripts and amplified the TCR beta CDR3 regions from them. During a first-round RT-PCR of the TCR CDR3, the HTBI primer set was used. TCRdb reprocessed the multiplex PCR reads via MiXCR and lists one record per CDR3 protein. The sample includes about 720,000 distinct CDR3 sequences, approximately 18% of them seen just once. The sequenced sample consisted of blood. The source is a woman aged 45 to 65 with Graves' hyperthyroidism that later progressed to Graves' ophthalmopathy.

V and J are TRBV9 and TRBJ2-1, with TRBD2 matching 12 bases. V shed 4 bases, J shed 9 bases, and the junction held 5 bases outside the gene matches. The CDR3 runs to 14 residues. The V gene's germline CDR1 is SGDLS and CDR2 YYNGEE. The CDR3 here is CASSPSGGATEQFF. CDR3 nucleotides: TGTGCCAGCAGCCCTAGCGGGGGGGCCACTGAGCAGTTCTTC.

The J gene is TRBJ2-1, the V gene TRBV20-1; TRBD2 aligns across 9 bases. The CDR3 extends over 16 amino acids. Germline trimming cut 6 bases from V and 5 bases from J; bases unmatched to any gene: 14. The germline gives CDR1 DFQATT, CDR2 SNEGSKA (reference sequence). The CDR3 nucleotides read TGCAGTGCCAAACCCTCCGGGACTAGCCTCAACAATGAGCAGTTCTTC. Its protein product is CSAKPSGTSLNNEQFF.

This clonotype was seen many times. One junction end does not reproduce the germline sequence, and a read error may be involved. The chain uses TRBV11-2 and TRBJ1-1; 7 nucleotides match TRBD1. From germline, CDR1 is SGHAT and CDR2 FQNNGV. The CDR3 contains 15 residues. In DNA, the CDR3 is TGTGCCAGCAGCCTAGACAGGGACTTGAACACTGAAGCTTTCTTT. Its translation is CASSLDRDLNTEAFF.

The gene calls are TRBV5-4 and TRBJ2-5; 14 positions match TRBD2. V gave up 4 bases and J gave up 4 bases; unmatched junction bases: 6. Per the germline V gene, CDR1 is SGHNT and CDR2 is YYREEE (reference sequence). The CDR3 is 16 residues long. The chain's CDR3 is CASSRLAGGLGETQYF. The CDR3 nucleotides read TGTGCCAGCAGCCGACTAGCGGGGGGGCTGGGAGAGACCCAGTACTTC. The full variable domain, in which reference TRBV5-4 and TRBJ2-5 provide the parts outside the CDR3, is ETGVTQSPTHLIKTRGQQVTLRCSSQSGHNTVSWYQQALGQGPQFIFQYYREEENGRGNFPPRFSGLQFPNYSSELNVNALELDDSALYLCASSRLAGGLGETQYFGPGTRLLVL.

The V and J genes are TRBV6-1 and TRBJ2-6; D not resolved. Germline loops: CDR1 MNHNS, CDR2 SASEGT. Deletions cut 5 bases from V and 0 bases from J, with 5 bases between. The CDR3 runs 14 residues. This CDR3 reads CASSQYSGANVLTF. DNA for the CDR3: TGTGCCAGCAGTCAGTACTCTGGGGCCAACGTCCTGACTTTC.

This clonotype has only a few counts. The chain uses TRBV5-1 and TRBJ1-2; D remains unclear. Germline values: CDR1 SGHRS, CDR2 YFSETQ. CDR3 size: 14 residues. V shed 0 bases and J shed 8 bases, with 14 bases lying between them. CDR3 region: CASSLEIGPGGYTF. CDR3 bases: TGCGCCAGCAGCTTGGAGATTGGTCCGGGCGGCTACACCTTC. Full variable domain (missing parts from reference TRBV5-1 and TRBJ1-2): KAGVTQTPRYLIKTRGQQVTLSCSPISGHRSVSWYQQTPGQGLQFLFEYFSETQRNKGNFPGRFSGRQFSNSRSEMNVSTLELGDSALYLCASSLEIGPGGYTFGSGTRLTVV.

This clonotype was counted many times. The junction does not match germline at one end; this may be a read error. The DNA of the CDR3 is TGCAGTGGTAGACGGACAGGGCTAGATACGCAGTATTTT. It specifies CSGRRTGLDTQYF. The V call is TRBV20-1, the J call TRBJ2-3; 8 bases line up with TRBD1. The CDR3 spans 13 residues. Germline CDR1 DFQATT, CDR2 SNEGSKA (reference sequence).

This clonotype was detected many times. The chain links TRBV7-3 to TRBJ2-3; D gene unclear. Trimming took off 4 bases at V and 0 bases at J, with 17 bases between the two ends. The CDR3 is 17 amino acids. Germline values: CDR1 SGHTA, CDR2 FQGTGA. For the CDR3, the DNA is TGTGCCAGCAGCTCTTCCGACGGTGTACCTAGCACAGATACGCAGTATTTT. Translated, it gives CASSSSDGVPSTDTQYF.

The table lists this clonotype with many counts. The chain couples TRBV7-9 to TRBJ1-1, with D possibly TRBD1 on 6 matching bases. Trimming removed 1 base at V and 6 bases at J, with 9 bases between. This CDR3 is 13 amino acids long. CDR1 SEHNR and CDR2 FQNEAQ come from the germline V gene (reference sequence). The DNA for the CDR3 is TGTGCCAGCAGCTTAGAGGAGGGGGCTGAAGCTTTCTTT. Translating gives CASSLEEGAEAFF.

The table lists this clonotype with a count of one. V is TRBV20-1 and J is TRBJ2-7, with D possibly matching TRBD2 (5 bases). Germline loops: CDR1 DFQATT, CDR2 SNEGSKA (reference sequence). Trimming stripped 6 bases from V and 3 bases from J, with 21 bases between. The CDR3 totals 15 residues. CDR3 sequence: CSARGKRQTFYEQYF. CDR3 DNA sequence: TGCAGTGCCCGAGGGAAGAGGCAGACTTTCTACGAGCAGTACTTC.

The table lists this clonotype with many counts. The gene calls are TRBV12-3 or TRBV12-4 and TRBJ1-5; D not certain. CDR3 length: 14 residues. V was trimmed by 1 base and J by 4 bases, leaving 8 bases between them. CDR3: CASSLGQENQPQHF. CDR3 DNA: TGTGCCAGCAGTTTAGGGCAGGAAAATCAGCCCCAGCATTTT.

CDR3 nucleotide sequence: TGTGCCAGCCTAGCGGGGGGCTCCAATGAGCAGTTCTTC. Residues: CASLAGGSNEQFF. The V and J genes are TRBV7-6 and TRBJ2-1, with TRBD2 matching 11 bases. This CDR3 spans 13 amino acids. Germline loops: CDR1 SGHVS, CDR2 FNYEAQ. V trimming: 8 bases; J trimming: 6 bases; junction bases outside the gene matches: 3.

This clonotype was counted a few times. CDR3 region: CASSPTGINTEAFF. In nucleotides, the CDR3 is TGTGCCAGCAGTCCTACAGGGATAAACACTGAAGCTTTCTTT. This chain links TRBV27 with TRBJ1-1, with D perhaps TRBD1 (6 bases). The V and J ends lost 5 bases and 2 bases respectively, with 12 bases between them. The CDR3 sequence is 14 residues long. In germline, CDR1 is MNHEY, CDR2 SMNVEV (reference sequence).

This clonotype came up many times. This chain joins TRBV20-1 and TRBJ1-5, with D hard to call. The CDR3 runs to 11 residues. Germline V gives CDR1 DFQATT, CDR2 SNEGSKA (reference sequence). Trimming removed 3 bases at V and 9 bases at J, with 9 bases between. CDR3 bases: TGCAGTGCTAGCGGTGGTACGCCCCAGCATTTT. It yields the protein CSASGGTPQHF.

This clonotype was observed at least ten times. This sequence joins TRBV12-3 or TRBV12-4 and TRBJ1-5; 7 nucleotides line up with TRBD1. The CDR3 consists of 15 residues. V was clipped by 6 bases and J by 0 bases; unmatched bases: 5. As DNA, the CDR3 is TGTGCCAGCAGGACTGACAGGGCTAGCAATCAGCCCCAGCATTTT. This gives the protein CASRTDRASNQPQHF.

This chain joins TRBV20-1 and TRBJ2-5; 10 positions match TRBD1. The CDR3 spans 15 residues. The V and J ends lost 4 bases and 5 bases, in that order; junction bases with no gene match: 10. Germline V gene data show CDR1 as DFQATT and CDR2 as SNEGSKA (reference sequence). CDR3 sequence: CSATPGQGLVETQYF. For the CDR3, the DNA is TGCAGTGCTACCCCGGGACAGGGGTTGGTGGAGACCCAGTACTTC.

This clonotype came up a few times. The chain recombines TRBV6-1 with TRBJ1-1; D possibly corresponds to TRBD1 (6 bases). In germline, CDR1 is MNHNS, CDR2 SASEGT. V was shortened by 6 bases and J by 0 bases, with 14 bases between the two germline ends. This CDR3 comprises 15 residues. The CDR3 DNA reads TGTGCCAGCAGCTTCGGGACACCTTTGAACACTGAAGCTTTCTTT. This codes for CASSFGTPLNTEAFF.

This clonotype came up a few times. The chain is built from TRBV12-3 or TRBV12-4 and TRBJ1-2, with 9 bases aligning to TRBD1. The length of the CDR3 is 13 residues. V shed 10 bases, J shed 7 bases, and the junction held 10 bases outside the gene matches. The CDR3 protein is CATQTRDRAGYTF. The CDR3 bases are TGTGCCACCCAAACCAGGGACAGGGCTGGCTACACCTTC.

This chain uses TRBV6-2 or TRBV6-3 with TRBJ2-2; D is tentatively TRBD1 or TRBD2 (6 bases each). Germline CDR1 and CDR2: MNHEY and SVGEGT. V lost 5 bases to trimming and J lost 7 bases, with 23 bases between them. This CDR3 region has 17 residues. Written as DNA, the CDR3 is TGTGCCAGCAGTGGACTATACGGGGGCGATAAGGACGGGGAGCTGTTTTTT. Translation: CASSGLYGGDKDGELFF.

This clonotype was detected ten times or more. This chain links TRBV14 with TRBJ2-1; 8 bases are shared with TRBD2. Trimming removed 0 bases from V and 8 bases from J; junction bases left unmatched: 9. CDR1 is SGHDN, CDR2 FVKESK, per germline. CDR3 size: 16 residues. The CDR3 region has the DNA TGTGCCAGCAGCCAAGATTTCTCGGGAGGGGCGGATGAGCAGTTCTTC. This translates into CASSQDFSGGADEQFF.